The present entry profiles one T cell receptor beta chain with its context. The data were taken from a study of control samples from healthy donors and cancer patients. Profiled with immunoSEQ multiplex PCR; TCRdb holds only in-frame clones, not every one. The profile shows about 160,000 clones, around 94% of them singletons. The CDR3 spans 16 residues. The germline V gene encodes CDR1 SGHVS and CDR2 FQNEAQ. Trimming took 1 base from V and 4 from J, leaving 13 bases between them. The chain is built from TRBV7-8 and TRBJ2-2; D might be TRBD1 (6 bases). Sequencing was performed on PBMCs. This clonotype was obtained from a man aged 60-69 years with colorectal cancer. CDR3 sequence (DNA): TGTGCCAGCAGCTTAGGGGAACAGGGTACCACCGGGGAGCTGTTTTTT. This sequence encodes CASSLGEQGTTGELFF.